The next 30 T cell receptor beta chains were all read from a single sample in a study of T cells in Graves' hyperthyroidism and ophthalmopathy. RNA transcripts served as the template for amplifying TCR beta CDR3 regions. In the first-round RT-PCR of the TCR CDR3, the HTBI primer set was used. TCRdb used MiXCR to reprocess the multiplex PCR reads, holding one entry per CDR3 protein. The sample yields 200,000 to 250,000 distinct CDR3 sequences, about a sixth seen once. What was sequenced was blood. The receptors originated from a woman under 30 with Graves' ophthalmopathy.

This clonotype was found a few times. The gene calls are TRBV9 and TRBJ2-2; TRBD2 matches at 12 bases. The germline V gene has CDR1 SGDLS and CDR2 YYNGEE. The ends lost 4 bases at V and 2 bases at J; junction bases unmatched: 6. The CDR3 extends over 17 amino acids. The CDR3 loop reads CASSQRTSGINTGELFF. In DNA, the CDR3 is TGTGCCAGCAGCCAGAGGACTAGCGGGATCAACACCGGGGAGCTGTTTTTT.

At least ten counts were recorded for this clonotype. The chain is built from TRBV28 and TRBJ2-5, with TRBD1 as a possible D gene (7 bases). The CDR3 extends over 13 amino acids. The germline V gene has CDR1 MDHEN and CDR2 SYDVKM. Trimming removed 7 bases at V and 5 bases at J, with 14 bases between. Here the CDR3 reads CASNSQGRETQYF. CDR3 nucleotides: TGTGCCAGCAATTCACAGGGGAGGGAGACCCAGTACTTC.

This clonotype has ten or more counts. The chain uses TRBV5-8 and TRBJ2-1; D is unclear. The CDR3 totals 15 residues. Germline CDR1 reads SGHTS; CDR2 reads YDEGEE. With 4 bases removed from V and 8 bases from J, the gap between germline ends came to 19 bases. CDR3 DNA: TGTGCCAGCAGCCCAATCTCCCGGGCACCCTATGAGCAGTTCTTC. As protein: CASSPISRAPYEQFF.

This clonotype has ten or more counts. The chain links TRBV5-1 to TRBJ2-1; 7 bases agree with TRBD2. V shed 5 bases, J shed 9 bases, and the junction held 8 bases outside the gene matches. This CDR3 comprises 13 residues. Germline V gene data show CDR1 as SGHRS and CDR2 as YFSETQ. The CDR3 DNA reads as TGCGCCAGCAGTCACGGGGGGTATGGTGAGCAGTTCTTC. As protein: CASSHGGYGEQFF.

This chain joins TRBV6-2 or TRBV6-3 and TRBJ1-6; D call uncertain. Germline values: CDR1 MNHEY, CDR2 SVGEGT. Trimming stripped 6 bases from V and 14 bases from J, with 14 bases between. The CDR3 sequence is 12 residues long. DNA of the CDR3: TGTGCCAGCAGCAACTACGGGCTTTCCCTCCACTTT. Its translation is CASSNYGLSLHF.

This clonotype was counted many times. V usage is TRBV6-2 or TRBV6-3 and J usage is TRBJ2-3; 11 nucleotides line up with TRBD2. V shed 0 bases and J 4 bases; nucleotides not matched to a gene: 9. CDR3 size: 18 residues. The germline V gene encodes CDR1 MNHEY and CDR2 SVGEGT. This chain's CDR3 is CASSYSITSGSLADTQYF. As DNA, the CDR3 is TGTGCCAGCAGTTACTCGATCACTAGCGGGAGTCTCGCAGATACGCAGTATTTT.

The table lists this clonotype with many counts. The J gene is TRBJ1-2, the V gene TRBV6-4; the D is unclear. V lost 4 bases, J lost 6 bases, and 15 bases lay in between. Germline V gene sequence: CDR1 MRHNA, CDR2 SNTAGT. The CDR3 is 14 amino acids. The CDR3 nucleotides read TGTGCCAGCAGTGCGTCGGGAGGGTTTGATGGCTACACCTTC. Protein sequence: CASSASGGFDGYTF.

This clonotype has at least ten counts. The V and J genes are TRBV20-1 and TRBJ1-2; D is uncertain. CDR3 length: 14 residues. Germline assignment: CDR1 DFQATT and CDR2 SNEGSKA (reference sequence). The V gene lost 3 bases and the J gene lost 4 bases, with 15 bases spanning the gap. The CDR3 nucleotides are TGCAGTGCTAGTCTGTCCAGGCGGACCTATGGCTACACCTTC. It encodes CSASLSRRTYGYTF.

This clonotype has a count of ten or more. The CDR3 is CSARDGTDYGYTF. In nucleotides, the CDR3 is TGCAGTGCTAGAGATGGGACAGACTATGGCTACACCTTC. The chain has TRBV20-1 and TRBJ1-2, with 7 positions matching TRBD1. J lost 3 bases, V lost 0 bases, and 1 base had no gene match. Germline loops: CDR1 DFQATT, CDR2 SNEGSKA (reference sequence). The CDR3 runs to 13 residues.

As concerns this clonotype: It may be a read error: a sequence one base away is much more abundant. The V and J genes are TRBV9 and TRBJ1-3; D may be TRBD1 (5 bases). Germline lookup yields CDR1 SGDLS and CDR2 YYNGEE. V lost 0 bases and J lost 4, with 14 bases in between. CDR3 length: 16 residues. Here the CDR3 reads CASSVGSGGTGNTIYF. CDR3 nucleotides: TGTGCCAGCAGCGTAGGCTCAGGAGGGACGGGAAACACCATATATTTT.

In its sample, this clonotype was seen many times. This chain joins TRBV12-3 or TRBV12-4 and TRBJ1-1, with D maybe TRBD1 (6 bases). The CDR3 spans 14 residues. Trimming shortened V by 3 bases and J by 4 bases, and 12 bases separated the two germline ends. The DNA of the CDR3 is TGTGCCAGCAGTTTGAGGAGAGGGGGCACTGAAGCTTTCTTT. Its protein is CASSLRRGGTEAFF.

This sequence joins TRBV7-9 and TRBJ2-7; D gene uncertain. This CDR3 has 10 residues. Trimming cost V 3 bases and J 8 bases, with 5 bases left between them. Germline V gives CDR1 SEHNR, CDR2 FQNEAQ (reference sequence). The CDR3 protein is CASSFNKQYF. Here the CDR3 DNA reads TGTGCCAGCAGCTTCAACAAGCAGTACTTC.

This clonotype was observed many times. The CDR3 is CASSQDDTGGTDTQYF. The CDR3 nucleotides read TGTGCCAGCAGCCAAGATGACACTGGGGGCACAGATACGCAGTATTTT. The V gene is TRBV4-2, the J gene TRBJ2-3; D uncertain. This CDR3 region has 16 residues. V was cut by 0 bases and J by 1 base, with 11 bases left in between. The germline V gene encodes CDR1 LGHNA and CDR2 YNFKEQ.

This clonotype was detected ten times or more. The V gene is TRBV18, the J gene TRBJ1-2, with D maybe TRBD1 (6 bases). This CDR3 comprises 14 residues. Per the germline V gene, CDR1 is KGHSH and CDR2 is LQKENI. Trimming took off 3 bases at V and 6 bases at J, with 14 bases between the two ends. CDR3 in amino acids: CASSPLQGYDGYTF. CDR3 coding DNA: TGTGCCAGCTCACCCCTACAGGGATATGATGGCTACACCTTC.

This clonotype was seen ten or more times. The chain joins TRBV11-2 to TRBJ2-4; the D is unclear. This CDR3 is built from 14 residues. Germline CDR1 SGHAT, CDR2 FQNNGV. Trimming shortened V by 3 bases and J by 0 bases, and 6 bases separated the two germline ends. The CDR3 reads CASSFGEAKNIQYF. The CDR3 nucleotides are TGTGCCAGCAGCTTCGGAGAAGCCAAAAACATTCAGTACTTC.

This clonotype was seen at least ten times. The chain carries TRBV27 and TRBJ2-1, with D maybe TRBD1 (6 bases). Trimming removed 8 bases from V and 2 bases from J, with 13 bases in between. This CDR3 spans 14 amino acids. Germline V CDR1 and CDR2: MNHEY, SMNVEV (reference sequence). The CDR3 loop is CASGLQGTYNEQFF. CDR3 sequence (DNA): TGTGCCAGCGGATTACAGGGAACCTACAATGAGCAGTTCTTC.

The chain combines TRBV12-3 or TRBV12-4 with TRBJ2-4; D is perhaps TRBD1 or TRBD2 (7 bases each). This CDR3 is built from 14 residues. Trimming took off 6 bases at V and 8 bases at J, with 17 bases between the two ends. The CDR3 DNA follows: TGTGCCAGCAGCCTCGCCAGGGGGAGGGACATTCAGTACTTC. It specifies CASSLARGRDIQYF.

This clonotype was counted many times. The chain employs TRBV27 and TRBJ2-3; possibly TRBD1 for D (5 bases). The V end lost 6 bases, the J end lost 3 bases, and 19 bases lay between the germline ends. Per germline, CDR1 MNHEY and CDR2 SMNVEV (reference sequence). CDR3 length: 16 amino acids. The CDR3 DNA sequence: TGTGCCAGCAGGCCCTCCTTCGGCAGGGCAACAGATACGCAGTATTTT. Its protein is CASRPSFGRATDTQYF.

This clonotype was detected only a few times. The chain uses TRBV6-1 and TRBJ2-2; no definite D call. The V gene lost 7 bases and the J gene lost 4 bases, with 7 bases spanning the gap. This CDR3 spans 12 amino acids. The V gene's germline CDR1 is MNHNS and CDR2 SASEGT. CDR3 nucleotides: TGTGCCAGCAAGGTTGTCACCGGGGAGCTGTTTTTT. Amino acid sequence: CASKVVTGELFF.

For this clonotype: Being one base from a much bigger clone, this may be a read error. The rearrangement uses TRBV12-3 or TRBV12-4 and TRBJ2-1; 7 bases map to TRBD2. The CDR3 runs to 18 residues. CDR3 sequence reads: CAGSPPGGGYSDNNEQFF. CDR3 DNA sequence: TGTGCCGGCAGCCCCCCGGGGGGAGGCTACTCCGACAACAATGAGCAGTTCTTC.

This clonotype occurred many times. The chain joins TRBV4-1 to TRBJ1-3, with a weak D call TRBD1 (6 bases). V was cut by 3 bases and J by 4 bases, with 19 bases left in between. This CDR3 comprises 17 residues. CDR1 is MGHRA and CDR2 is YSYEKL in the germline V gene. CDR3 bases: TGCGCCAGCAGCCACAGCAGGACAGCGAGTGAGGGAAACACCATATATTTT. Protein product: CASSHSRTASEGNTIYF.

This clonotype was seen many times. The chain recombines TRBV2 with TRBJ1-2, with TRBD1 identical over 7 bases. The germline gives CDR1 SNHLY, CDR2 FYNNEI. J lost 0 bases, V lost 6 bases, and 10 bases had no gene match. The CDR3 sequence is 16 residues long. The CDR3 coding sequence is TGTGCCAGCAGACGACAGGGCCATGGGACTAACTATGGCTACACCTTC. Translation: CASRRQGHGTNYGYTF.

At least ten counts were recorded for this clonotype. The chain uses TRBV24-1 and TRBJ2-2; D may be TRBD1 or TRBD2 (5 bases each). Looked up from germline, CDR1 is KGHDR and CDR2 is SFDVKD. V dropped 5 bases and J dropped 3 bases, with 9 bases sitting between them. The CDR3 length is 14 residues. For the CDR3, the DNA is TGTGCCACCAGTGGGGACCTGTACACCGGGGAGCTGTTTTTT. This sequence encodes CATSGDLYTGELFF.

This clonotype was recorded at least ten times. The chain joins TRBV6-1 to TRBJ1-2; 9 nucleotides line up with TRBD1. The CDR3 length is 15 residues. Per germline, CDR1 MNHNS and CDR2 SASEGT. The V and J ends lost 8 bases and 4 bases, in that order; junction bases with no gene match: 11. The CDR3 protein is CASGLRTGGTYGYTF. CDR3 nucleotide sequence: TGTGCCAGCGGGTTGCGCACAGGGGGCACCTATGGCTACACCTTC.

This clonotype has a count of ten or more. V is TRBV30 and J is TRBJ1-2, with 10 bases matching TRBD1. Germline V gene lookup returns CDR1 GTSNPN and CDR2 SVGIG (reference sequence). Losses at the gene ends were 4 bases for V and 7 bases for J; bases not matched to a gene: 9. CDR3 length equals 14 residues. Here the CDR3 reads CAWTTGTGAFGYTF. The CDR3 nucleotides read TGTGCCTGGACCACCGGGACAGGGGCTTTTGGCTACACCTTC.

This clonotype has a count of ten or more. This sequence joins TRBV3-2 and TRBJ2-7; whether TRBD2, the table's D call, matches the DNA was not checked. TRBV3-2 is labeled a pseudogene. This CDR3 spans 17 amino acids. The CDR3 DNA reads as TGTGCCAGCAGCCGGACAAAGACTAGCGGGTATACCTACGAGCAGTACTTC. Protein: CASSRTKTSGYTYEQYF.

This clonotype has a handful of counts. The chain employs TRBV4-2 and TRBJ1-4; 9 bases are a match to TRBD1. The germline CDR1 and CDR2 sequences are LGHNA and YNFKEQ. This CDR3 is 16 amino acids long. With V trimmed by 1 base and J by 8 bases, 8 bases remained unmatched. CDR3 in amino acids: CASSQGQGVAGEKLFF. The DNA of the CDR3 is TGTGCCAGCAGCCAAGGACAGGGGGTTGCAGGAGAAAAACTGTTTTTT.

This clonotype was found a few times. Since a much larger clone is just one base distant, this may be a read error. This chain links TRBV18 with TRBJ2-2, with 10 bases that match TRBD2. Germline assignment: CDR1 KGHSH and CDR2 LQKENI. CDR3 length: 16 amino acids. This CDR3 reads CASPPTSGANTGELFF. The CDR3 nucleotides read TGTGCCAGCCCACCCACTAGCGGGGCGAACACCGGGGAGCTGTTTTTT.

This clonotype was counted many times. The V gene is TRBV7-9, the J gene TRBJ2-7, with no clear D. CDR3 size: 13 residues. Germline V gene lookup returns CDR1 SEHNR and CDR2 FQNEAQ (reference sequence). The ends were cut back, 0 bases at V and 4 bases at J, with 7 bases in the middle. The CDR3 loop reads CASSLASQYEQYF. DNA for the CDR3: TGTGCCAGCAGCTTAGCATCACAATACGAGCAGTACTTC.

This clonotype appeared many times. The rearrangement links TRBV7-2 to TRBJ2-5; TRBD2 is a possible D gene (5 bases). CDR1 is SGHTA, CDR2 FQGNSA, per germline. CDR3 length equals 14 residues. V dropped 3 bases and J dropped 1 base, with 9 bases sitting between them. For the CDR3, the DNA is TGTGCCAGCAGCTTGATGGGGAGCCAAGAGACCCAGTACTTC. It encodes CASSLMGSQETQYF.